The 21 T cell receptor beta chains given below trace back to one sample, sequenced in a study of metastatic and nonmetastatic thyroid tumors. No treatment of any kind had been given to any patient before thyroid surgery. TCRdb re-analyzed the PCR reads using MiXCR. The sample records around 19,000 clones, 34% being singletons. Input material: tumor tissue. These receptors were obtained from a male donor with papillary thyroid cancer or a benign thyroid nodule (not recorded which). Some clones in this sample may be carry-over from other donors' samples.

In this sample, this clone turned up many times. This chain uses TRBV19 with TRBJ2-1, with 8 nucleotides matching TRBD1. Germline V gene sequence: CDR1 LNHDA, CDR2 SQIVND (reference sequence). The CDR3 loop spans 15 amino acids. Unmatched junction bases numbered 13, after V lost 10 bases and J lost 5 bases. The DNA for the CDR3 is TGTGCCACCAAGATGGCGGGACAGGCCGACAATGAGCAGTTCTTC. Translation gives CATKMAGQADNEQFF.

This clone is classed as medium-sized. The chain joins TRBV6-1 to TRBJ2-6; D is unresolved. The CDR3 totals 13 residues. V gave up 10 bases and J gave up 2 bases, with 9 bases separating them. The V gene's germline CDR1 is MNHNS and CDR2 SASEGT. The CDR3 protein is CATTDPGANVLTF. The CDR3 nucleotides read TGTGCCACAACCGATCCTGGGGCCAACGTCCTGACTTTC.

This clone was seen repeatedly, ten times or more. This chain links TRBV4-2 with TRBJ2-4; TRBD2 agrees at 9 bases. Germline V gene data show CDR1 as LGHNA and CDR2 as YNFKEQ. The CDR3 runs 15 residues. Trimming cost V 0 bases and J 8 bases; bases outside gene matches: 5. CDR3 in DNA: TGTGCCAGCAGCCAAGACAGCGGGGGGAGGTACATTCAGTACTTC. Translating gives CASSQDSGGRYIQYF.

The CDR3 nucleotides read TGCGCCAGCAGCCAAGATAGCGGGATCGTCGGGGAGCTGTTTTTT. Protein: CASSQDSGIVGELFF. This rearrangement joins TRBV4-3 to TRBJ2-2; 8 bases align to TRBD2. Germline V gives CDR1 LGHNA, CDR2 YSLEER. The CDR3 length is 15 residues. V shed 0 bases, J shed 7 bases, and the junction held 4 bases outside the gene matches.

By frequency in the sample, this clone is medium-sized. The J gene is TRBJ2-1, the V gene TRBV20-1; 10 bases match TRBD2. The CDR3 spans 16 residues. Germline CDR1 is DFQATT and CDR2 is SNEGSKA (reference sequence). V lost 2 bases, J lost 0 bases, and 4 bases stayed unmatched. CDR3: CSARLAGVDSYNEQFF. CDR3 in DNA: TGCAGTGCTAGACTAGCGGGAGTGGACTCCTACAATGAGCAGTTCTTC.

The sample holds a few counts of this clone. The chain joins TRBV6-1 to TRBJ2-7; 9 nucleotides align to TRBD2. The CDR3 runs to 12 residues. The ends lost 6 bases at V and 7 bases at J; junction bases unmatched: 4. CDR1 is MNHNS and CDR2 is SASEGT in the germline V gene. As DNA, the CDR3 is TGTGCCAGCAGCGGACTAGCGAGAGAGCAGTACTTC. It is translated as CASSGLAREQYF.

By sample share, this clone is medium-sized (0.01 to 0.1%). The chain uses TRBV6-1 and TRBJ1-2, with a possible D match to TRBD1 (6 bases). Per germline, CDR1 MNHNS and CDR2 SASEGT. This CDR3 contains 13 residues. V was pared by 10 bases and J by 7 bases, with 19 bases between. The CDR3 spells CATVIARGGGYTF. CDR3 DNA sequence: TGTGCCACCGTCATCGCTAGGGGGGGTGGCTACACCTTC.

CDR3 amino acids: CSAVAGNPYEQYF. The CDR3 bases are TGCAGTGCTGTAGCGGGTAACCCCTACGAGCAGTACTTC. The chain has TRBV20-1 and TRBJ2-7; 7 bases fit TRBD2. The CDR3 extends over 13 amino acids. The junction had 6 bases not matched to a gene; V was cut back by 5 bases and J by 2 bases. The germline CDR1 and CDR2 sequences are DFQATT and SNEGSKA (reference sequence).

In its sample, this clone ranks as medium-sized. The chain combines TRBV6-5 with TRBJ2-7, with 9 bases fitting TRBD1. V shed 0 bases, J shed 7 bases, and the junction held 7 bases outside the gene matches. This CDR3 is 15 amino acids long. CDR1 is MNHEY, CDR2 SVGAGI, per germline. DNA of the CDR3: TGTGCCAGCAGTTACTCGATAGGACAGGGGCGGGAGCAGTACTTC. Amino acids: CASSYSIGQGREQYF.

CDR3 nucleotides: TGTGCCAGCAGCGCTGCCCGGGACAGGATCATGAATGAGCAGTTCTTC. Translation gives CASSAARDRIMNEQFF. The chain couples TRBV11-2 to TRBJ2-1, with 8 bases lining up with TRBD1. CDR3 length: 16 residues. Per germline, CDR1 SGHAT and CDR2 FQNNGV. The ends lost 5 bases at V and 7 bases at J; junction bases unmatched: 13.

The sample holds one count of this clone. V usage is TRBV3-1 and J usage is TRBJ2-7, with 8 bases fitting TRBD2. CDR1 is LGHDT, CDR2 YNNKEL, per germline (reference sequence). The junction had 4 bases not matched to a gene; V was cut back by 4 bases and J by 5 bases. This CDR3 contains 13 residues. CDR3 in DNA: TGTGCCAGCAGCCTGCTAGCGGGCGACGAGCAGTACTTC. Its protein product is CASSLLAGDEQYF.

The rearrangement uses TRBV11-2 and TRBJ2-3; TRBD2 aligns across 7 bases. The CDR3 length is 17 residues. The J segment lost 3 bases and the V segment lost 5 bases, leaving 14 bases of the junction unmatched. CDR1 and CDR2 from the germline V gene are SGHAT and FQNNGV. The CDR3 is CASSLGLEGGPTDTQYF. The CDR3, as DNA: TGTGCCAGCAGCCTAGGACTAGAGGGAGGCCCAACAGATACGCAGTATTTT.

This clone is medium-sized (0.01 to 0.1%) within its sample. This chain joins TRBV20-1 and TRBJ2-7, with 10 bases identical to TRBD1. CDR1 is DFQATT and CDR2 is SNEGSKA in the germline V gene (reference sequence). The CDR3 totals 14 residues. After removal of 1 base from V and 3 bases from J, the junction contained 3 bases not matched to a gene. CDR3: CSARVGQGIYEQYF. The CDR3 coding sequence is TGCAGTGCTAGAGTGGGACAGGGGATCTACGAGCAGTACTTC.

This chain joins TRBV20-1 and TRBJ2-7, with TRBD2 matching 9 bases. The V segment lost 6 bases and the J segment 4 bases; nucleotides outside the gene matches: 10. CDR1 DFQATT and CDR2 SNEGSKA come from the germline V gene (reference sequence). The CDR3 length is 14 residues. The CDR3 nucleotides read TGCAGTGCCCCCTTGGGTAGCGGGAGTTACGAGCAGTACTTC. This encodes CSAPLGSGSYEQYF.

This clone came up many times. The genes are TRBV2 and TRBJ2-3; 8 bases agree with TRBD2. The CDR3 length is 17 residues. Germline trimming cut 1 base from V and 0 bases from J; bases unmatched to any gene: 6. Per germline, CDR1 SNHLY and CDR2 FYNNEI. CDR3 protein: CASSEGVSGASTDTQYF. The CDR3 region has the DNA TGTGCCAGCAGTGAAGGGGTTAGCGGGGCTAGCACAGATACGCAGTATTTT.

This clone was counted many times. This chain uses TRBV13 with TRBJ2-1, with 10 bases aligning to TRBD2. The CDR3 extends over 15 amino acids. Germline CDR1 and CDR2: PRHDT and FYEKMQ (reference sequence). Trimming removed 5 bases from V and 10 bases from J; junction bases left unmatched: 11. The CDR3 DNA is TGTGCCAGCAGCCAAGGAACTAGCGGGAAGCGGGAGCAGTTCTTC. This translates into CASSQGTSGKREQFF.

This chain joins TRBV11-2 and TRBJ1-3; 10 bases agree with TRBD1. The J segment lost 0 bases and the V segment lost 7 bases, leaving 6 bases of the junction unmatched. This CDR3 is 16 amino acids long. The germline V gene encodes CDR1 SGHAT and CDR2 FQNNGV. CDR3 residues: CASTTGTGASGNTIYF. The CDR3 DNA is TGTGCCAGCACGACCGGGACAGGGGCCTCTGGAAACACCATATATTTT. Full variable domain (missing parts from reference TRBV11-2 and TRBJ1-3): EAGVAQSPRYKIIEKRQSVAFWCNPISGHATLYWYQQILGQGPKLLIQFQNNGVVDDSQLPKDRFSAERLKGVDSTLKIQPAKLEDSAVYLCASTTGTGASGNTIYFGEGSWLTVV.

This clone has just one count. The CDR3 nucleotides read TGTGCCATCATCCTGGGACTAGCGGGCGAGCAGTACTTC. Amino acid sequence: CAIILGLAGEQYF. This chain links TRBV3-1 with TRBJ2-7; 12 bases are a match to TRBD2. The germline V gene encodes CDR1 LGHDT and CDR2 YNNKEL (reference sequence). Losses at the gene ends were 10 bases for V and 6 bases for J; bases not matched to a gene: 7. The CDR3 extends over 13 amino acids.

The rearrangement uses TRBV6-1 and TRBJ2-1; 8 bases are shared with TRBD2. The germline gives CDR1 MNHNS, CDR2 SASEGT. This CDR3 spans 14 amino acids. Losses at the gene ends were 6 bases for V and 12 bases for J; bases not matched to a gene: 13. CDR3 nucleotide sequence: TGTGCCAGCAGACTAGGACTAGCTGGAGGGAGGCAGTTCTTC. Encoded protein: CASRLGLAGGRQFF.

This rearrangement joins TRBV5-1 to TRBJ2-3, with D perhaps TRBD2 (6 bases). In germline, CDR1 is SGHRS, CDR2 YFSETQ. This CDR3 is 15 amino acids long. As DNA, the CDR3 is TGCGACTGCATCTTTCAGGGACTCGAGTGGGATACGCAGTATTTT. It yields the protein CDCIFQGLEWDTQYF.

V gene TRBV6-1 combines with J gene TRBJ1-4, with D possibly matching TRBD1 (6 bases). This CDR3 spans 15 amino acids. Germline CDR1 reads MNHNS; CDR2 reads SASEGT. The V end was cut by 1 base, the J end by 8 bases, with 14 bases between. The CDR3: CASSEGAGVGEKLFF. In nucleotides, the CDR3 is TGTGCCAGCAGTGAAGGGGCAGGGGTTGGGGAAAAACTGTTTTTT.